Below, 27 T cell receptor beta chains from the same sample are listed, as sequenced in a study of T cell repertoires in cytomegalovirus infection. TCRdb itself ran the reads through MiXCR, one entry per CDR3 protein. The sample carries 250,000 to 300,000 distinct CDR3 sequences, 12% to 15% recorded once. Sequencing was performed on PBMCs. These receptors all come from a human donor in good health (CMV status not recorded). Some clones in this sample may be carry-over from other donors' samples.

A few counts support this clonotype. The gene calls are TRBV20-1 and TRBJ2-1; a weak D match, TRBD2 (5 bases). This CDR3 has 14 amino acids. Trimming stripped 0 bases from V and 9 bases from J, with 15 bases between. Germline V CDR1 and CDR2: DFQATT, SNEGSKA (reference sequence). CDR3 DNA sequence: TGCAGTGCTAGAGATCAAGGGAGTGGTAGTGAGCAGTTCTTC. Encoded protein: CSARDQGSGSEQFF.

A few counts support this clonotype. The J gene is TRBJ2-2, the V gene TRBV5-1; TRBD2 agrees at 9 bases. Germline assignment: CDR1 SGHRS and CDR2 YFSETQ. Losses at the gene ends were 4 bases for V and 2 bases for J; bases not matched to a gene: 9. CDR3 size: 17 residues. CDR3 in DNA: TGCGCCAGCAGCGACCAGCCTAGCGGGGATAACACCGGGGAGCTGTTTTTT. Translating it yields CASSDQPSGDNTGELFF.

This clonotype was counted a few times. The chain is built from TRBV5-4 and TRBJ2-7; 9 bases line up with TRBD1. The V segment lost 4 bases and the J segment 4 bases; nucleotides outside the gene matches: 6. The germline gives CDR1 SGHNT, CDR2 YYREEE (reference sequence). This CDR3 is 14 amino acids long. CDR3 amino acids: CASSRPGQGYEQYF. The CDR3 bases are TGTGCCAGCAGCCGTCCGGGACAGGGTTACGAGCAGTACTTC.

This clonotype showed up many times. The chain's CDR3 is CASSSMSGLNQPQHF. CDR3 nucleotide sequence: TGTGCCAGCAGCTCCATGTCCGGCCTTAATCAGCCCCAGCATTTT. The chain carries TRBV7-2 and TRBJ1-5; D is ambiguous. CDR1 and CDR2 (germline): SGHTA, FQGNSA. The CDR3 extends over 15 amino acids. V gave up 4 bases and J gave up 4 bases, with 14 bases separating them.

This clonotype was observed at least ten times. The V and J genes are TRBV12-3 or TRBV12-4 and TRBJ1-4; D gene ambiguous. This CDR3 has 13 residues. V lost 8 bases, J lost 3 bases, and 10 bases lay in between. The CDR3, as DNA: TGTGCCAGCTCAAGGGTCTCTAATGAAAAACTGTTTTTT. This sequence encodes CASSRVSNEKLFF.

At least ten counts were recorded for this clonotype. V and J are TRBV6-1 and TRBJ2-3, with a weak D call TRBD1 (5 bases). Trimming pared 4 bases from V and 5 bases from J, leaving 10 bases between. Germline CDR1 and CDR2: MNHNS and SASEGT. The CDR3 sequence is 13 residues long. The CDR3 DNA is TGTGCCAGCAGTGCACGAAGGGGAGATACGCAGTATTTT. Translating gives CASSARRGDTQYF.

There are a few counts of this clonotype. J is TRBJ2-7 and V is TRBV6-6; TRBD2 agrees at 11 bases. CDR1 is MNHNY, CDR2 SVGAGI, per germline (reference sequence). This CDR3 is 16 amino acids long. Trimming removed 5 bases from V and 3 bases from J; junction bases left unmatched: 9. CDR3 sequence: CASSLAGGFYGYEQYF. In nucleotides, the CDR3 is TGTGCCAGCAGTCTAGCGGGAGGTTTCTATGGCTACGAGCAGTACTTC.

The chain couples TRBV7-9 to TRBJ2-7; no firm D call. V lost 0 bases and J lost 8, with 5 bases in between. The V gene's germline CDR1 is SEHNR and CDR2 FQNEAQ (reference sequence). The CDR3 loop spans 11 amino acids. CDR3 DNA sequence: TGTGCCAGCAGCTTAGCGGCGAAGCAGTACTTC. The encoded protein is CASSLAAKQYF.

V usage is TRBV20-1 and J usage is TRBJ2-7; D not resolved. Trimming left V 0 bases short and J 6 bases short, with 9 bases between. Germline loops: CDR1 DFQATT, CDR2 SNEGSKA (reference sequence). The CDR3 sequence is 12 residues long. The CDR3 region has the DNA TGCAGTGCTAGAGATGCTAGGATCGAGCAGTACTTC. This gives the protein CSARDARIEQYF.

At least ten counts were recorded for this clonotype. The chain uses TRBV7-2 and TRBJ2-3; tentative D call: TRBD2 (7 bases). Germline V lookup: CDR1 SGHTA, CDR2 FQGNSA. The ends were cut back, 5 bases at V and 4 bases at J, with 19 bases in the middle. The CDR3 spans 16 residues. The CDR3 DNA reads as TGTGCCAGCAGCATACGGCGGGGGCTACGGTCAGATACGCAGTATTTT. This sequence encodes CASSIRRGLRSDTQYF.

The chain couples TRBV20-1 to TRBJ2-3; D gene ambiguous. Germline assignment: CDR1 DFQATT and CDR2 SNEGSKA (reference sequence). The CDR3 runs 14 residues. The CDR3 loop is CSSAIGIRTDTQYF. CDR3 in DNA: TGCAGCAGTGCCATCGGTATTCGCACAGATACGCAGTATTTT.

This clonotype has only a few counts. V and J are TRBV6-2 or TRBV6-3 and TRBJ1-1; D unresolved. The V and J ends lost 3 bases and 2 bases respectively, with 4 bases between them. The CDR3 contains 12 residues. Germline V gene data show CDR1 as MNHEY and CDR2 as SVGEGT. CDR3 sequence: CASSYFNTEAFF. The CDR3 region has the DNA TGTGCCAGCAGTTATTTCAACACTGAAGCTTTCTTT.

This clonotype was seen many times. The chain is built from TRBV25-1 and TRBJ2-7; unclear D gene. The V end was cut by 6 bases, the J end by 2 bases, with 17 bases between. The germline V gene has CDR1 MGHDK and CDR2 SYGVNS. The CDR3 loop spans 15 amino acids. The CDR3 region is CASRGTAERTYEQYF. DNA of the CDR3: TGTGCCAGCAGGGGTACGGCGGAGAGAACCTACGAGCAGTACTTC.

This clonotype has at least ten counts. The CDR3 DNA follows: TGTGCCAGCAGCTTAGCGTCAGCTTCAAGGTGGGAGACCCAGTACTTC. Translated: CASSLASASRWETQYF. This rearrangement joins TRBV7-2 to TRBJ2-5; unclear D gene. Germline V lookup: CDR1 SGHTA, CDR2 FQGNSA. The CDR3 covers 16 residues. Trimming took off 0 bases at V and 5 bases at J, with 16 bases between the two ends. The full variable domain, rest sourced from reference TRBV7-2 and TRBJ2-5, is GAGVSQSPSNKVTEKGKDVELRCDPISGHTALYWYRQSLGQGLEFLIYFQGNSAPDKSGLPSDRFSAERTGGSVSTLTIQRTQQEDSAVYLCASSLASASRWETQYFGPGTRLLVL.

The chain uses TRBV25-1 and TRBJ1-2, with D possibly TRBD1 on 6 matching bases. V lost 4 bases to trimming and J lost 12 bases, with 12 bases between them. The germline V gene encodes CDR1 MGHDK and CDR2 SYGVNS. The CDR3 contains 11 residues. The CDR3 nucleotides are TGTGCCAGCAGTGGATTAGGGGGTCACACCTTC. The encoded protein is CASSGLGGHTF.

V usage is TRBV28 and J usage is TRBJ2-1, with TRBD1 matching over 7 bases. CDR1 MDHEN and CDR2 SYDVKM come from the germline V gene. V lost 4 bases, J lost 3 bases, and 3 bases stayed unmatched. The CDR3 sequence is 14 residues long. The CDR3 nucleotides read TGTGCCAGCAGTTATGGGACAGACTACAATGAGCAGTTCTTC. This translates into CASSYGTDYNEQFF.

The gene calls are TRBV9 and TRBJ1-1; weak D call: TRBD1 (5 bases). The CDR3 has 16 residues. The germline V and J ends were trimmed by 2 bases and 0 bases, with 14 bases remaining between them. Germline CDR1 and CDR2: SGDLS and YYNGEE. The CDR3 region is CASSVDPRGVNTEAFF. CDR3 coding DNA: TGTGCCAGCAGCGTCGACCCGCGGGGCGTGAACACTGAAGCTTTCTTT.

This clonotype has a count of ten or more. The chain combines TRBV11-2 with TRBJ2-7, with a possible D match to TRBD2 (5 bases). Germline lookup yields CDR1 SGHAT and CDR2 FQNNGV. V lost 5 bases and J 2 bases, leaving 22 bases between the germline ends. CDR3 length: 17 residues. The CDR3 nucleotides are TGTGCCAGCAGCCCTATTAACAGACCCGCGACTACCTACGAGCAGTACTTC. As protein: CASSPINRPATTYEQYF.

This clonotype was seen repeatedly, ten times or more. The chain has TRBV7-8 and TRBJ1-6; 8 bases are shared with TRBD1. The CDR3 is 15 amino acids. Germline V lookup: CDR1 SGHVS, CDR2 FQNEAQ. After removal of 4 bases from V and 8 bases from J, the junction contained 7 bases not matched to a gene. The CDR3 DNA reads TGTGCCAGCAGCTCGGGACAGGCCTACGATTCACCCCTCCACTTT. Its protein product is CASSSGQAYDSPLHF.

CDR3 in amino acids: CASKGLAFTDTQYF. CDR3 in DNA: TGTGCCAGCAAGGGACTAGCCTTCACAGATACGCAGTATTTT. This sequence joins TRBV27 and TRBJ2-3; 9 bases are shared with TRBD2. Germline V gene sequence: CDR1 MNHEY, CDR2 SMNVEV (reference sequence). This CDR3 is built from 14 residues. The trim removed 7 bases at V and 2 bases at J, leaving 4 bases unmatched.

The gene calls are TRBV6-6 and TRBJ2-7; D unclear. This CDR3 contains 13 residues. V lost 6 bases and J 2 bases, leaving 11 bases between the germline ends. Germline values: CDR1 MNHNY, CDR2 SVGAGI (reference sequence). In DNA, the CDR3 is TGTGCCAGCAGATCTAGTGCCACCTACGAGCAGTACTTC. This gives the protein CASRSSATYEQYF.

This clonotype was counted many times. The chain links TRBV7-9 to TRBJ2-2; no reliable D call. The V end lost 9 bases, the J end lost 8 bases, and 7 bases lay between the germline ends. This CDR3 comprises 10 residues. Germline loops: CDR1 SEHNR, CDR2 FQNEAQ (reference sequence). In nucleotides, the CDR3 is TGTGCCAGAGCCGTGGGGGAGCTGTTTTTT. Translated, it gives CARAVGELFF.

This clonotype was seen repeatedly, ten times or more. The genes are TRBV12-3 or TRBV12-4 and TRBJ1-1; no firm D call. The CDR3 is 15 residues long. Trimming shortened V by 0 bases and J by 2 bases, and 10 bases separated the two germline ends. The CDR3 coding sequence is TGTGCCAGCAGTTTAGCGTTGGCGGTTAACACTGAAGCTTTCTTT. Translation gives CASSLALAVNTEAFF.

This clonotype has a count of ten or more. The chain uses TRBV6-5 and TRBJ1-1; D uncertain. The ends were cut back, 2 bases at V and 8 bases at J, with 12 bases in the middle. The CDR3 is 13 residues long. In germline, CDR1 is MNHEY, CDR2 SVGAGI. CDR3 protein: CASSYEATSEAFF. The CDR3 DNA sequence: TGTGCCAGCAGTTACGAAGCCACAAGCGAAGCTTTCTTT.

The sample holds a few counts of this clonotype. The V gene is TRBV7-3, the J gene TRBJ1-4; D perhaps matches TRBD1 (5 bases). The V end lost 5 bases, the J end lost 8 bases, and 18 bases lay between the germline ends. The germline gives CDR1 SGHTA, CDR2 FQGTGA. This CDR3 has 15 residues. The CDR3 DNA follows: TGTGCCAGCAGCCCCCCTGGGCAGGGAGGGGAAAAACTGTTTTTT. It translates to CASSPPGQGGEKLFF.

The J gene is TRBJ1-2, the V gene TRBV2; the D gene is possibly TRBD1 (6 bases). Trimming cost V 5 bases and J 4 bases, with 26 bases left between them. The CDR3 contains 18 residues. The V gene's germline CDR1 is SNHLY and CDR2 FYNNEI. The CDR3 sequence is CASSPLGADRLIGYGYTF. Here the CDR3 DNA reads TGTGCCAGCAGTCCTCTGGGGGCCGACAGACTCATAGGCTATGGCTACACCTTC.

About this clonotype: This may stem from a read error, because a much larger clone lies one nucleotide away. The rearrangement joins TRBV6-5 to TRBJ2-3, with 8 bases identical to TRBD2. The CDR3 has 14 residues. The germline CDR1 and CDR2 sequences are MNHEY and SVGAGI. CDR3 bases: TGTGCCAGCAGGCCCACTAGCGGCACAGATTCGCAGTATTTT. As protein: CASRPTSGTDSQYF.